The source of this TCR beta chain is a study of CD8 T cells in Susac syndrome (dated by TCRdb to between 2018 and 2020). Regarding the study in general: Whether CD8+ T cell activation and differentiation in Susac syndrome was antigen driven was tested using repertoire sequencing. Points the paper makes about the study in general: The number of individuals in the TCR sequencing and HLA analysis was recognized as being relatively small.

Peripheral blood CD8+ and CD4+ T cells from healthy donors, Susac syndrome patients and multiple sclerosis patients were profiled using high-throughput TCR beta sequencing. Multiple sclerosis controls were treatment-naive patients with stable or active relapsing-remitting disease fulfilling revised McDonald criteria. Bulk CD8+ and CD4+ T cells were purified by magnetic negative isolation, while CD8+ TEMRA cells were enriched using FACS. Blood was collected in EDTA tubes and processed within 24 hours, with PBMCs isolated through density gradient centrifugation. PBMCs intended for TCR sequencing were cryopreserved in liquid nitrogen and were subsequently thawed in a 37 degrees C water bath. A purity of at least 90% was achieved for sorted or isolated CD4+, CD8+ and CD8+ TEMRA cells. The junction carries 13 bases between V and J, which are trimmed by 1 base and 4 bases respectively. The germline V gene gives CDR1 as LGHNA and CDR2 as YNFKEQ. The CDR3, from cysteine to phenylalanine, totals 15 residues. Of all the DNA, just the CDR3 is kept, 45 bases in frame from base 1.

In the case of this clonotype: It has no known antigen specificity. No much larger clonotype is one base removed from it; base qualities were not supplied.

RNA was extracted using the RNeasy kit, and roughly 0.45 to 1 microgram was reverse transcribed with random hexamers. The immunoSEQ multiplex PCR assay, which covers 54 Vbeta and 13 Jbeta segments, was used to amplify TCR beta CDR3 regions. PCR amplification bias was corrected by using a synthetic template baseline for primer optimization and computational correction. In the source study's methods: Reads were annotated to V, D and J genes according to IMGT and were analyzed with immunoSEQ Analyzer, with only productive sequences retained. To calculate clonality, Shannon entropy was normalized by log2 of the number of productive unique sequences and then subtracted from one. Public and private clones were assessed among the 100 most prevalent clones of each patient and control. A clone was defined as Susac-specific if it was absent from the healthy and MS cohorts, from 1052 published viral clones and from other ImmuneACCESS disease sequences. TCRdb cleaned the public reads at Q25 with fastp, built clones with MiXCR and kept in-frame beta chains. Duplicate CDR3 protein sequences are folded into a single record with the most common DNA and genes. The V and J calls here are based on TCRdb, not the publication. The sample has 55,000 to 85,000 distinct CDR3 sequences on record, roughly 95% of them singletons. The ten most abundant clones make up approximately 0.1% of the sample.

Recombination connected TRBV4-2 to TRBJ1-1; the D region possibly corresponds to TRBD1 (6 bases align). Input material: CD4+ T cells from PBMCs. The TCR comes from a human donor with multiple sclerosis. The CDR3 loop reads CASSQVGQGSTEAFF. The DNA sequence is TGTGCCAGCAGCCAAGTGGGCCAGGGGAGCACTGAAGCTTTCTTT.